This T cell receptor beta chain is drawn from a study of T cell responses to AZD1222 COVID-19 vaccine. The method was immunoSEQ multiplex PCR; TCRdb's version includes in-frame clones alone and lacks a portion of them. The sample has about 150,000 clones; 91% are singletons. Second doses at about 4 or about 12 weeks were pooled. In regard to this clone: No antigen is known for it.

Regarding the study as a whole: Repertoires were obtained solely post-peak T cell response.

The germline V gene encodes CDR1 SGHAT and CDR2 FQNNGV. There are 15 residues in the CDR3. The V and J ends lost 4 bases and 7 bases, in that order; junction bases with no gene match: 5. The rearrangement links TRBV11-2 to TRBJ2-1; 12 bases match TRBD2. The sequences come from peripheral blood, collected 28 days after the second AZD1222 dose. This sequence originates from an adult who received the AZD1222 COVID-19 vaccine. The CDR3, as DNA: TGTGCCAGCAGCTCTCTAGCGGGGGGGCCGAATGAGCAGTTCTTC. This sequence encodes CASSSLAGGPNEQFF.